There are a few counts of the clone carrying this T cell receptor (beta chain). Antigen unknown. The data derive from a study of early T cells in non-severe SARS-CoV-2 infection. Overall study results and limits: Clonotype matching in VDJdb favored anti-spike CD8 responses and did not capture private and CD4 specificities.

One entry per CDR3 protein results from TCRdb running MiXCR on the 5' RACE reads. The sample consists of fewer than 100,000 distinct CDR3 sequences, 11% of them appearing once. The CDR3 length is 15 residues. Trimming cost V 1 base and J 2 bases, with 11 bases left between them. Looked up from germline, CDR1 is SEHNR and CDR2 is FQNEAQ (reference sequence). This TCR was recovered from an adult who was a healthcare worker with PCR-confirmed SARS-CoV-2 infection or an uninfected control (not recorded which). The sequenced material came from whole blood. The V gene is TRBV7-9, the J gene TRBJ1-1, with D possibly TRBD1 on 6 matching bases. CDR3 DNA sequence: TGTGCCAGCAGCTTAGGGGACACTGGAAACACTGAAGCTTTCTTT. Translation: CASSLGDTGNTEAFF.